This T cell receptor (beta chain) was documented in a study of beta chain features in type 1 diabetes. On the study more broadly: Investigators examined 107,917,701 sorted cells across all samples.

Via CD45RO/CCR7/CD25/CD127/CD95/CD27, cells of the CD4+ naive, central memory, regulatory and stem cell-like memory subsets were sorted. Germline V CDR1 and CDR2: SGHTA, FQGTGA. V gave up 4 bases and J gave up 2 bases; unmatched junction bases: 6. This CDR3 is 16 amino acids long. Sequenced material consisted of expressed TCRB transcripts (all of the isolated RNA was reverse transcribed). The data were produced by immunoSEQ multiplex PCR, yet TCRdb's version contains in-frame clones alone and is incomplete. The sample includes hundreds of thousands of clones, roughly 12% of them seen just once. This TCR derives from a man aged 18-30 years in good health. The chain has TRBV7-3 and TRBJ2-2, with 8 bases fitting TRBD2. The source material was naive CD4+ T cells from blood. CDR3 loop: CASSSVSGKNTGELFF. The CDR3 DNA follows: TGTGCCAGCAGCTCCGTTAGCGGGAAAAACACCGGGGAGCTGTTTTTT.